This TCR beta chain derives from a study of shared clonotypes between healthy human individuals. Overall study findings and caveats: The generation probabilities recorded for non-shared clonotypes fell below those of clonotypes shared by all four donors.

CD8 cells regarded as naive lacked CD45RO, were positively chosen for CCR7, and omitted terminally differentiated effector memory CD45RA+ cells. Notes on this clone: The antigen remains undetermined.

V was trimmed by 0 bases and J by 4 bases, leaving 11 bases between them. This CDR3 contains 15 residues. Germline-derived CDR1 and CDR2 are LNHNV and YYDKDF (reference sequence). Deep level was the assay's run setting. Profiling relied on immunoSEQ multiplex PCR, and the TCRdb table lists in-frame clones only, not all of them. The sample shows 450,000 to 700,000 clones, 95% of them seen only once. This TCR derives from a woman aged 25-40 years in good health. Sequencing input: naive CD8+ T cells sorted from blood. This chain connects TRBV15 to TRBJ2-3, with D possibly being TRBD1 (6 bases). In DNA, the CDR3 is TGTGCCACCAGCAGAGATAGGGGGAGTGCAGATACGCAGTATTTT. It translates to CATSRDRGSADTQYF.